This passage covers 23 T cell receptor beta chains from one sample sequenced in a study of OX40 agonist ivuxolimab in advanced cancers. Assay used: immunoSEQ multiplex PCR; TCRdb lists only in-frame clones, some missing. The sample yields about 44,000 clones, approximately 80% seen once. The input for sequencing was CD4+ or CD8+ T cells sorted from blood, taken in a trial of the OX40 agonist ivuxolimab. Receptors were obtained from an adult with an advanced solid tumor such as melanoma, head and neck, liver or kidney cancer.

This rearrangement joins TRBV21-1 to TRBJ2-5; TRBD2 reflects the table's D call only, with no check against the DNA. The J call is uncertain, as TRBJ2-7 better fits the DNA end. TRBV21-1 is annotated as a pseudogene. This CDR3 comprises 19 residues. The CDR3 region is CASSKSLRSSAGGSYEQYF. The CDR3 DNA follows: TGTGCCAGCAGCAAAAGCCTCCGTTCGAGCGCGGGAGGGAGTTACGAGCAGTACTTC.

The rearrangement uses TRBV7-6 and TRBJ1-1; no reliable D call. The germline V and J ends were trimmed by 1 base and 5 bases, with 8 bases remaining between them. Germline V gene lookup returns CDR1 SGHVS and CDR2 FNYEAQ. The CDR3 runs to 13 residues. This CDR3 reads CASSLGERTEAFF. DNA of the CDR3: TGTGCCAGCAGCTTAGGGGAGAGGACTGAAGCTTTCTTT.

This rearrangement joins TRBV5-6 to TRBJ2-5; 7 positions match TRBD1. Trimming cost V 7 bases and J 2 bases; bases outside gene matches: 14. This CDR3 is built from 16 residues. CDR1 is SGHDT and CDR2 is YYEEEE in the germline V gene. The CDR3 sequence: CASAPNKGAIQETQYF. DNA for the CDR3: TGTGCCAGCGCGCCAAATAAGGGGGCCATTCAAGAGACCCAGTACTTC.

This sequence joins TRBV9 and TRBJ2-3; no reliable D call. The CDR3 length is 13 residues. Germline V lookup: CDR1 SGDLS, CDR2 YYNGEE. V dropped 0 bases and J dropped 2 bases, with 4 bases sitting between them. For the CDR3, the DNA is TGTGCCAGCAGCGTAGTCCCCACAGATACGCAGTATTTT. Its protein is CASSVVPTDTQYF.

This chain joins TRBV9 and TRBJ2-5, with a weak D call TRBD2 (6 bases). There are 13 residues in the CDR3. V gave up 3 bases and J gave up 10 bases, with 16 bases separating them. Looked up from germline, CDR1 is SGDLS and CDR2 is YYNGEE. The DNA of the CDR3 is TGTGCCAGCAGCGCTGATGGGTGGGGGGACCAGTACTTC. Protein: CASSADGWGDQYF.

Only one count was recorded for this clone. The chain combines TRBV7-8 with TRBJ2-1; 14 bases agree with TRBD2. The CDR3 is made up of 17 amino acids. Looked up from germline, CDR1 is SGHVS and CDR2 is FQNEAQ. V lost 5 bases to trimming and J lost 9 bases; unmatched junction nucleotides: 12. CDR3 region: CASSPDAGTSGSSEQFF. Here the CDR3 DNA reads TGTGCCAGCAGCCCGGACGCCGGGACTAGCGGGAGCAGTGAGCAGTTCTTC.

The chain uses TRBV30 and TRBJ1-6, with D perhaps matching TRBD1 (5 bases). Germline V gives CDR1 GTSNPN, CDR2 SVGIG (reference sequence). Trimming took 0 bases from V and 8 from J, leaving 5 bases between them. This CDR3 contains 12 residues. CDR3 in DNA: TGTGCCTGGAGTGTAGGGGATTCACCCCTCCACTTT. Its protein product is CAWSVGDSPLHF.

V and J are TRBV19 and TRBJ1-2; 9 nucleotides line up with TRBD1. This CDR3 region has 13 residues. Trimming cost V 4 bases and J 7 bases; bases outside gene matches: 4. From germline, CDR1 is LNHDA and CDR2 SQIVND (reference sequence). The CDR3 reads CASSTGTGFGYTF. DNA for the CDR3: TGTGCCAGTAGTACCGGGACAGGGTTTGGCTACACCTTC.

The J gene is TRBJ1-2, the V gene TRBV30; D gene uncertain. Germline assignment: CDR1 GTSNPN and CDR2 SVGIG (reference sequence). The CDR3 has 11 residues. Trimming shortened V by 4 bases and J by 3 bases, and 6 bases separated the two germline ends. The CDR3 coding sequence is TGTGCCTGGAATGCCGACTATGGCTACACCTTC. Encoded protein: CAWNADYGYTF. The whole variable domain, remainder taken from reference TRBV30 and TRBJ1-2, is SQTIHQWPATLVQPVGSPLSLECTVEGTSNPNLYWYRQAAGRGLQLLFYSVGIGQISSEVPQNLSASRPQDRQFILSSKKLLLSDSGFYLCAWNADYGYTFGSGTRLTVV.

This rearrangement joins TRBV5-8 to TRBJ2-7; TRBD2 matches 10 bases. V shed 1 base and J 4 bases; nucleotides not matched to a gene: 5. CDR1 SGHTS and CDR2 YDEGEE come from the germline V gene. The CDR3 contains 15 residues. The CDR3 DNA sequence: TGTGCCAGCAGCTTGCCTAGCGGGAGCAATTACGAGCAGTACTTC. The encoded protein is CASSLPSGSNYEQYF.

The CDR3 reads CASRIDRNYGYTF. Here the CDR3 DNA reads TGTGCCAGCAGGATCGACCGCAACTATGGCTACACCTTC. This sequence joins TRBV6-6 and TRBJ1-2, with no clear D. CDR3 length equals 13 residues. Trimming removed 6 bases at V and 2 bases at J, with 10 bases between. CDR1 MNHNY and CDR2 SVGAGI come from the germline V gene (reference sequence).

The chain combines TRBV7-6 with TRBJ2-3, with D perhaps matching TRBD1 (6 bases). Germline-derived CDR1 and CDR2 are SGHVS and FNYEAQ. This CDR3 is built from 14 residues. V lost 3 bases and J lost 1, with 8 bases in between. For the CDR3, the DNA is TGTGCCAGCAGCTTGGCAGGGGGCACAGATACGCAGTATTTT. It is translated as CASSLAGGTDTQYF.

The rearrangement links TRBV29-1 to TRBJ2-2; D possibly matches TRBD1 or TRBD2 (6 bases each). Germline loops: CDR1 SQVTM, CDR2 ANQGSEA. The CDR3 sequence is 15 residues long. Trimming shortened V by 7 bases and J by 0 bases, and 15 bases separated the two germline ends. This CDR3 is CSAKGEAPNTGELFF. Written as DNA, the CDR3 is TGCAGCGCTAAGGGGGAGGCCCCGAACACCGGGGAGCTGTTTTTT.

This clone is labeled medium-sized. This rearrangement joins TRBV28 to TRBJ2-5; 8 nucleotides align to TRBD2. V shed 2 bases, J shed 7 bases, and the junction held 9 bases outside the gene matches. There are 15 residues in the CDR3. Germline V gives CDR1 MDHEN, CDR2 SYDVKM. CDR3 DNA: TGTGCCAGCAGTTTAGCGGGGGGCGGAATAGGGACCCAGTACTTC. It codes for CASSLAGGGIGTQYF.

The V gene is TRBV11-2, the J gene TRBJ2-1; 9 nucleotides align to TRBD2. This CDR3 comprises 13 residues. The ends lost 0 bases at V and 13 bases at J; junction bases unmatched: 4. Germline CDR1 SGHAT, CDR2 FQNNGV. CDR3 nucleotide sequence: TGTGCCAGCAGCTTAGAGGTAGCGGGAGATCAGTTCTTC. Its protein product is CASSLEVAGDQFF.

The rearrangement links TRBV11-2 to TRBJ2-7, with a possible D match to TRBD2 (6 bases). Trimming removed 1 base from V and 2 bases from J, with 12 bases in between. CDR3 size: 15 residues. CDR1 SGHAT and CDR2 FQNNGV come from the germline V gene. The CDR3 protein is CASSLVLATTYEQYF. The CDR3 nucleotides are TGTGCCAGCAGCTTAGTACTAGCCACCACCTACGAGCAGTACTTC.

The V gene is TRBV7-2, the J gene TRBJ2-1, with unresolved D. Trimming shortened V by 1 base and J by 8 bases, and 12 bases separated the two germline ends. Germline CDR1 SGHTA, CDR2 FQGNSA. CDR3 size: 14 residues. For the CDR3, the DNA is TGTGCCAGCAGCTTAGAAGGGTTATCCGATGAGCAGTTCTTC. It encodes CASSLEGLSDEQFF.

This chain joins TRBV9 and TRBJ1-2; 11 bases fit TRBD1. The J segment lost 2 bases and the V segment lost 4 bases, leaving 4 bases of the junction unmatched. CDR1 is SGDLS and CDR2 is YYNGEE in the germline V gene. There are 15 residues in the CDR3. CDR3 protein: CASSPRTGGNYGYTF. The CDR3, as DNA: TGTGCCAGCAGCCCGCGGACAGGGGGCAACTATGGCTACACCTTC.

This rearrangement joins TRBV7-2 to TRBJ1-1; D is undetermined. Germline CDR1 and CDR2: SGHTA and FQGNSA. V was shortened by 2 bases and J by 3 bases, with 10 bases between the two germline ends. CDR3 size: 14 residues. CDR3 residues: CASSLTAYYTEAFF. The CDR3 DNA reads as TGTGCCAGCAGCTTAACAGCCTATTACACTGAAGCTTTCTTT.

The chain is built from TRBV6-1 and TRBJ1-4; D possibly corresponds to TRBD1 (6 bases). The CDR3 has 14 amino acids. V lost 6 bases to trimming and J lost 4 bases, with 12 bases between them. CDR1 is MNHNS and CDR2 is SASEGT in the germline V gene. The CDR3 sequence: CASRGGAGNEKLFF. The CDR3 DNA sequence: TGTGCCAGCAGAGGGGGGGCAGGTAATGAAAAACTGTTTTTT.

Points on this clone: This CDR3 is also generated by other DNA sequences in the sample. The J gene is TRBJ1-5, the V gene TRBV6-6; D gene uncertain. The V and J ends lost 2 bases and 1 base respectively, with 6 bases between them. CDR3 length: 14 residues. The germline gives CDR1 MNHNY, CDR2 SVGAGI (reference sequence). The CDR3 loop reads CASSYADSNQPQHF. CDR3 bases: TGTGCCAGCAGTTACGCCGACAGCAATCAGCCCCAGCATTTT.

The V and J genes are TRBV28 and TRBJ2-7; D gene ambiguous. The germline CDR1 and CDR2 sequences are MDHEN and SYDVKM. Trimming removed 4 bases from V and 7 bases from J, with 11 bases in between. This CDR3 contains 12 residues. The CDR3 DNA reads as TGTGCCAGCAGTTCGGTTCTTGGGGAGCAGTACTTC. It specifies CASSSVLGEQYF.

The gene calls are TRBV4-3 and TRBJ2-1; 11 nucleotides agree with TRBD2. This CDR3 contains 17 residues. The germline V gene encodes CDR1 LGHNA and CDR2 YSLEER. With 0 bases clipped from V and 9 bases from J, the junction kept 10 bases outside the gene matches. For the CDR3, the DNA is TGCGCCAGCAGCCAAGATTCGCGGCTAGCGGGAGGAGGTGAGCAGTTCTTC. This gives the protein CASSQDSRLAGGGEQFF.